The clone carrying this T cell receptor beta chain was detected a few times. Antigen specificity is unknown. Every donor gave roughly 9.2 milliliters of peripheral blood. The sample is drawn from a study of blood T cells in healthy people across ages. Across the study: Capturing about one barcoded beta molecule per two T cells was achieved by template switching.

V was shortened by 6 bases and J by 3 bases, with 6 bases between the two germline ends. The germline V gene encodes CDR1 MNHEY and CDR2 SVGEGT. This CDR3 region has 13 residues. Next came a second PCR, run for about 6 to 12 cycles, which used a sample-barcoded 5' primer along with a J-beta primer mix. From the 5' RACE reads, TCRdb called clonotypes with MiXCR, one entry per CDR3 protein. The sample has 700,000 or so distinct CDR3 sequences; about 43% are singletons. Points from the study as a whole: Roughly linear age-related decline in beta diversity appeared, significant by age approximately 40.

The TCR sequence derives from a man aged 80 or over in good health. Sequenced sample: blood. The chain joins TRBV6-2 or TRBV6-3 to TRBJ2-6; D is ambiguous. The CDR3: CASRLGGANVLTF. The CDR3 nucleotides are TGTGCCAGCAGGTTGGGTGGGGCCAACGTCCTGACTTTC.